The 22 T cell receptor beta chains below come from one sample, sequenced in a study of cytomegalovirus exposure and HLA in healthy donors. The primer mix had 60 Vbeta and 13 Jbeta primers. Sequencing was performed with immunoSEQ multiplex PCR; in TCRdb, only in-frame clones are kept and a portion is missing. This table holds about 220,000 clones, 80% to 85% found once. The sample was PBMCs. These receptors all come from a boy aged 2 to 9 in good health and CMV-seronegative.

This sequence joins TRBV27 and TRBJ1-5, with D maybe TRBD1 (6 bases). This CDR3 spans 14 amino acids. Germline CDR1 and CDR2: MNHEY and SMNVEV (reference sequence). The V end lost 5 bases, the J end lost 4 bases, and 12 bases lay between the germline ends. In DNA form, the CDR3 reads TGTGCCAGCAGTCCTGGACAGTATAATCAGCCCCAGCATTTT. Protein sequence: CASSPGQYNQPQHF.

The V gene is TRBV30, the J gene TRBJ1-1, with 7 bases fitting TRBD1. The CDR3 runs to 15 residues. CDR1 is GTSNPN, CDR2 SVGIG, per germline (reference sequence). Trimming cost V 4 bases and J 0 bases; bases outside gene matches: 8. CDR3 in DNA: TGTGCCTGGACCCGACAGGGACAGCTGAACACTGAAGCTTTCTTT. Translating it yields CAWTRQGQLNTEAFF.

This chain's CDR3 is CASSVAGSGGYNEQFF. The DNA for the CDR3 is TGTGCCAGCAGCGTAGCGGGTAGCGGGGGTTACAATGAGCAGTTCTTC. The chain uses TRBV9 and TRBJ2-1, with TRBD2 identical over 9 bases. The germline V gene has CDR1 SGDLS and CDR2 YYNGEE. The CDR3 loop spans 16 amino acids. Unmatched junction bases numbered 5, after V lost 0 bases and J lost 4 bases.

The DNA for the CDR3 is TGCGCCAGCAGCTTTAATTTCGGAAGACAAGCCCCCTACAATGAGCAGTTCTTC. It yields the protein CASSFNFGRQAPYNEQFF. The chain combines TRBV5-1 with TRBJ2-1; unclear D gene. The ends were cut back, 2 bases at V and 2 bases at J, with 20 bases in the middle. The CDR3 runs 18 residues. Germline V gene sequence: CDR1 SGHRS, CDR2 YFSETQ.

The sample holds one count of this clone. The V gene is TRBV5-6, the J gene TRBJ2-7; 11 bases are shared with TRBD2. The CDR3 contains 15 residues. V gave up 5 bases and J gave up 2 bases; unmatched junction bases: 6. From germline, CDR1 is SGHDT and CDR2 YYEEEE. The CDR3 nucleotides are TGTGCCAGCAGGTCCGGGACTAGCGGAACCTACGAGCAGTACTTC. As protein: CASRSGTSGTYEQYF.

This clone was recorded only once. The J gene is TRBJ1-2, the V gene TRBV15; D is uncertain. V lost 3 bases and J 5 bases, leaving 13 bases between the germline ends. Germline assignment: CDR1 LNHNV and CDR2 YYDKDF (reference sequence). The CDR3 is made up of 14 amino acids. In DNA form, the CDR3 reads TGTGCCACCAGCAGCCCGATTCGCGGGTATGGCTACACCTTC. As protein: CATSSPIRGYGYTF.

This CDR3 is CASSDASGGNEQFF. The CDR3 DNA reads as TGTGCCAGCAGTGACGCCTCGGGGGGCAATGAGCAGTTCTTC. V is TRBV2 and J is TRBJ2-1; 7 bases match TRBD2. Trimming removed 3 bases from V and 6 bases from J; junction bases left unmatched: 5. The CDR3 extends over 14 amino acids. Germline CDR1 and CDR2: SNHLY and FYNNEI.

The chain is built from TRBV28 and TRBJ1-1, with 7 bases fitting TRBD1. CDR1 and CDR2 (germline): MDHEN, SYDVKM. This CDR3 is 14 amino acids long. The junction had 3 bases not matched to a gene; V was cut back by 5 bases and J by 0 bases. The CDR3 bases are TGTGCCAGCAGTCTGGGACAGTTGAACACTGAAGCTTTCTTT. Amino acid sequence: CASSLGQLNTEAFF.

This clone was counted only a few times. This sequence joins TRBV10-3 and TRBJ1-2; D gene uncertain. The CDR3 spans 11 residues. Trimming pared 3 bases from V and 8 bases from J, leaving 7 bases between. Germline CDR1 reads ENHRY; CDR2 reads SYGVKD. In DNA, the CDR3 is TGTGCCATCAGTGATTCCGGGGGCTACACCTTC. Amino acids: CAISDSGGYTF.

The genes are TRBV5-1 and TRBJ2-4, with a weak D call TRBD2 (6 bases). Looked up from germline, CDR1 is SGHRS and CDR2 is YFSETQ. The CDR3 is made up of 13 amino acids. Trimming stripped 0 bases from V and 9 bases from J, with 10 bases between. The CDR3 DNA reads TGCGCCAGCAGCTTGGCAGGGAGGAGCATTCAGTACTTC. Translation: CASSLAGRSIQYF.

The rearrangement joins TRBV11-2 to TRBJ2-7; TRBD1 matches at 9 bases. Germline-derived CDR1 and CDR2 are SGHAT and FQNNGV. The CDR3 totals 15 residues. Germline trimming cut 2 bases from V and 4 bases from J; bases unmatched to any gene: 6. CDR3 DNA: TGTGCCAGCAGCTTAAGTACAGGGGGCTTTTACGAGCAGTACTTC. Amino acid sequence: CASSLSTGGFYEQYF.

The J gene is TRBJ2-5, the V gene TRBV25-1, with D possibly being TRBD2 (7 bases). V was trimmed by 1 base and J by 2 bases, leaving 11 bases between them. Germline CDR1 MGHDK, CDR2 SYGVNS. The CDR3 consists of 15 residues. The CDR3: CASSEFRGGQETQYF. CDR3 coding DNA: TGTGCCAGCAGTGAATTTAGGGGGGGGCAAGAGACCCAGTACTTC.

The chain is built from TRBV6-1 and TRBJ2-7; 9 positions match TRBD2. The CDR3 has 14 amino acids. CDR1 is MNHNS and CDR2 is SASEGT in the germline V gene. V lost 6 bases, J lost 4 bases, and 7 bases stayed unmatched. CDR3 nucleotide sequence: TGTGCCAGCAGCCTAGCGGGGCAGTATTACGAGCAGTACTTC. Protein product: CASSLAGQYYEQYF.

This clone was counted between two and nine times. The chain joins TRBV6-5 to TRBJ1-2; D might be TRBD1 (5 bases). CDR1 MNHEY and CDR2 SVGAGI come from the germline V gene. V lost 4 bases and J 6 bases, leaving 15 bases between the germline ends. This CDR3 comprises 14 residues. In DNA form, the CDR3 reads TGTGCCAGCAGTTCGACAGCTCCGAGGAATGGCTACACCTTC. Encoded protein: CASSSTAPRNGYTF.

The rearrangement links TRBV29-1 to TRBJ2-5; 9 bases are a match to TRBD2. Near its end, the DNA agrees better with TRBJ2-7, so the J call may be wrong. From germline, CDR1 is SQVTM and CDR2 ANQGSEA. The length of the CDR3 is 15 residues. CDR3 in DNA: TGCAGCGTTGCTGATCTAGCGGGACACTCCTACGAGCAGTACTTC. This gives the protein CSVADLAGHSYEQYF.

Only a few counts were recorded for this clone. V gene TRBV2 combines with J gene TRBJ1-5; no clear D. Trimming stripped 2 bases from V and 3 bases from J, with 8 bases between. CDR1 and CDR2 from the germline V gene are SNHLY and FYNNEI. The CDR3 spans 14 residues. The CDR3 DNA reads TGTGCCAGCAGTGAACGAGAGTTCAATCAGCCCCAGCATTTT. It specifies CASSEREFNQPQHF.

This clone showed up just once. The J gene is TRBJ1-2, the V gene TRBV29-1; D remains unclear. V lost 4 bases to trimming and J lost 6 bases, with 12 bases between them. The germline V gene has CDR1 SQVTM and CDR2 ANQGSEA. The CDR3 sequence is 12 residues long. The CDR3 here is CSVADPSDGYTF. CDR3 nucleotide sequence: TGCAGCGTTGCCGACCCTAGCGATGGCTACACCTTC.

The rearrangement uses TRBV27 and TRBJ2-3, with 8 bases that match TRBD2. V trimming: 7 bases; J trimming: 4 bases; junction bases outside the gene matches: 10. The CDR3 has 15 residues. Looked up from germline, CDR1 is MNHEY and CDR2 is SMNVEV (reference sequence). CDR3 sequence reads: CASTRAGDPADTQYF. CDR3 bases: TGTGCCAGCACTCGAGCGGGAGATCCCGCAGATACGCAGTATTTT.

Notes on this clone: Other DNA sequences in the same sample also yield this CDR3. The CDR3 sequence: CASSLAGQGRETQYF. The CDR3 DNA follows: TGTGCCAGCAGCTTAGCGGGACAGGGACGCGAGACCCAGTACTTC. V usage is TRBV5-6 and J usage is TRBJ2-5, with TRBD1 matching 9 bases. The CDR3 spans 15 residues. Trimming cost V 2 bases and J 5 bases; bases outside gene matches: 7. Germline CDR1 reads SGHDT; CDR2 reads YYEEEE. The variable domain in full, completed from reference TRBV5-6 and TRBJ2-5, reads DAGVTQSPTHLIKTRGQQVTLRCSPKSGHDTVSWYQQALGQGPQFIFQYYEEEERQRGNFPDRFSGHQFPNYSSELNVNALLLGDSALYLCASSLAGQGRETQYFGPGTRLLVL.

The chain links TRBV29-1 to TRBJ2-7; TRBD2 is a possible D gene (5 bases). The CDR3 is 10 residues long. The V gene lost 3 bases and the J gene lost 6 bases, with 6 bases spanning the gap. Per germline, CDR1 SQVTM and CDR2 ANQGSEA. The CDR3 DNA is TGCAGCGTTGACAGCGGCGAGCAGTACTTC. Residues: CSVDSGEQYF.

The chain combines TRBV4-1 with TRBJ1-1; 9 nucleotides agree with TRBD1. V gave up 3 bases and J gave up 7 bases; unmatched junction bases: 21. This CDR3 contains 19 residues. Germline loops: CDR1 MGHRA, CDR2 YSYEKL. CDR3 DNA sequence: TGCGCCAGCAGCCAGCCTACTTCACAGGGGGCAAGAGGTAGGGGTGAAGCTTTCTTT. Translating gives CASSQPTSQGARGRGEAFF.

V and J are TRBV11-3 and TRBJ2-1; D is undetermined. V shed 5 bases and J shed 3 bases, with 5 bases lying between them. Germline CDR1 reads SGHNT; CDR2 reads YENEEA. The CDR3 loop spans 12 amino acids. CDR3 in DNA: TGTGCCAGCAGCGGCGGCTACAATGAGCAGTTCTTC. Amino acids: CASSGGYNEQFF.